The rows below give T cell receptor beta chains drawn from one sample of a study of cytomegalovirus exposure and HLA in healthy donors. The assay was immunoSEQ multiplex PCR, and TCRdb's table has in-frame clones only and misses some. The repertoire holds 58,000 or so clones, with approximately 75% as singletons. Sequenced input: PBMCs. Receptor source: a man between 45 and 60 years old in good health and CMV-seropositive. The CDR3 runs from the conserved cysteine through the conserved F or W. A D gene is named only where the DNA matches it firmly. Some rows mark clone size as missing; the rest say once, few, many or name a class of expanded clone.

V	length	D	size	J	CDR3	DNA
TRBV5-1	14	TRBD1	.	TRBJ2-3	CASSLADRGNTQYF	TGCGCCAGCAGCTTGGCAGACAGGGGAAATACGCAGTATTTT
TRBV7-8	14	TRBD1	.	TRBJ2-7	CASSTRQGRYEQYF	TGTGCCAGCAGCACTCGACAGGGACGGTACGAGCAGTACTTC
TRBV28	15	TRBD2	.	TRBJ2-7	CASSLSQAGVVEQYF	TGTGCCAGCAGTTTAAGTCAAGCGGGAGTGGTCGAGCAGTACTTC
TRBV6-1	15	.	few	TRBJ2-5	CASSEARARGREQYF	TGTGCCAGCAGTGAAGCGAGGGCCAGGGGGCGGGAGCAGTACTTC
TRBV6-1	15	TRBD2	.	TRBJ2-5	CASSKGLAIQETQYF	TGTGCCAGCAGTAAGGGACTAGCGATCCAAGAGACCCAGTACTTC
TRBV29-1	11	TRBD1	.	TRBJ2-2	CSVQGAGELFF	TGCAGCGTTCAGGGGGCCGGGGAGCTGTTTTTT
TRBV4-3	16	.	.	TRBJ1-4	CASSQDERATNEKLFF	TGCGCCAGCAGCCAAGATGAAAGAGCAACTAATGAAAAACTGTTTTTT
TRBV9	12	.	few	TRBJ2-1	CASSGNENEQFF	TGTGCCAGCAGCGGAAACGAGAATGAGCAGTTCTTC
TRBV4-2	15	TRBD1	few	TRBJ1-2	CASSQDSGGQDGYTF	TGTGCCAGCAGCCAAGATTCAGGGGGGCAAGATGGCTACACCTTC
TRBV9	18	.	.	TRBJ2-3	CASSRPLTGRGSTDTQYF	TGTGCCAGCAGTCGACCCTTGACAGGTCGGGGAAGCACAGATACGCAGTATTTT
TRBV19	15	.	.	TRBJ2-3	CASSSGTPRTDTQYF	TGTGCCAGTAGTTCCGGGACTCCGCGCACAGATACGCAGTATTTT
TRBV5-6	13	TRBD1	many	TRBJ1-2	CASSPGQGSGYTF	TGTGCCAGCAGCCCGGGACAGGGAAGTGGCTACACCTTC